This entry features one T cell receptor beta chain sequence. A far bigger clonotype differs at one base, so this is likely a read error. Different DNA sequences within this sample yield the same CDR3. Only in-frame clones appear in the TCRdb table, and some are missing; sequencing was by immunoSEQ multiplex PCR. The repertoire consists of over 55,000 clones, with around 87% occurring once and the leading ten covering about 5.2%. This entry is derived from a study of technical replicates of blood from several donors. The CDR3 totals 14 residues. CDR1 is SGHRS and CDR2 is YFSETQ in the germline V gene. V lost 0 bases and J 3 bases, leaving 9 bases between the germline ends.

The chain combines TRBV5-1 with TRBJ1-1; tentatively, D is TRBD1 (5 bases). The specimen was PBMCs. The clonotype was recovered from a human donor in good health. Some clones in this sample may be carry-over from other donors' samples. The CDR3 reads CASSLAGGYTEAFF. The CDR3 DNA reads TGCGCCAGCAGCTTGGCGGGGGGATACACTGAAGCTTTCTTT.